The 30 T cell receptor beta chains below were found in one sample sequenced in a study of cytomegalovirus exposure and HLA in healthy donors (dated by TCRdb to the late 2010s). Libraries were made using the immunoSEQ multiplex PCR assay. In TCRdb, the immuneACCESS table is reduced to in-frame sequences with V and J assigned. These tables do not hold every clone; where another copy was compared, an unresolved V gene accounts for under half, and the others remain unexplained. The sample includes under 70,000 clones, with about 89% observed a single time. In total, the top ten clones hold around 1.5% of the sample. The specimen was PBMCs. These receptors came from a woman between 18 and 29 years old in good health and CMV-seronegative.

The rearrangement joins TRBV5-1 to TRBJ1-1; possibly TRBD1 for D (6 bases). The CDR3 has 13 amino acids. Looked up from germline, CDR1 is SGHRS and CDR2 is YFSETQ. Trimming took off 3 bases at V and 1 base at J, with 7 bases between the two ends. CDR3 sequence (DNA): TGCGCCAGCAGCTCGACAGGGAACACTGAAGCTTTCTTT. This translates into CASSSTGNTEAFF.

The V call is TRBV7-8, the J call TRBJ1-1, with TRBD1 matching 7 bases. Germline V gives CDR1 SGHVS, CDR2 FQNEAQ. Trimming took 5 bases from V and 4 from J; bases not matched to a gene: 4. The CDR3 runs 13 residues. The CDR3 here is CASSQGQITEAFF. The CDR3 coding sequence is TGTGCCAGCAGCCAGGGACAGATCACTGAAGCTTTCTTT.

The CDR3 protein is CATSKAPGLDLEFF. In DNA form, the CDR3 reads TGTGCCACCAGCAAGGCTCCGGGACTAGATCTTGAGTTCTTC. The genes are TRBV15 and TRBJ2-1; 8 bases agree with TRBD2. Germline CDR1 is LNHNV and CDR2 is YYDKDF (reference sequence). This CDR3 has 14 amino acids. With 4 bases clipped from V and 14 bases from J, the junction kept 13 bases outside the gene matches.

J is TRBJ2-5 and V is TRBV18, with 8 positions matching TRBD1. CDR1 is KGHSH, CDR2 LQKENI, per germline. Trimming took 0 bases from V and 4 from J; bases not matched to a gene: 16. The length of the CDR3 is 19 residues. The CDR3 here is CASSPPLPDRGRGGETQYF. CDR3 sequence (DNA): TGTGCCAGCTCACCACCGTTGCCCGACAGGGGCCGTGGGGGAGAGACCCAGTACTTC.

The chain uses TRBV5-5 and TRBJ1-2; 9 bases map to TRBD1. With 4 bases clipped from V and 6 bases from J, the junction kept 10 bases outside the gene matches. CDR1 is SGHKS and CDR2 is YYEKEE in the germline V gene (reference sequence). This CDR3 contains 15 residues. CDR3 bases: TGTGCCAGCAGCATTCCCGGGACAGGGAGCCATGGCTACACCTTC. Its protein product is CASSIPGTGSHGYTF.

V is TRBV29-1 and J is TRBJ1-2; D is ambiguous. Germline V gene data show CDR1 as SQVTM and CDR2 as ANQGSEA. V dropped 0 bases and J dropped 0 bases, with 14 bases sitting between them. The CDR3 is made up of 16 amino acids. CDR3 DNA sequence: TGCAGCGTTGAAGATCTAACCCGGGTGGCTAACTATGGCTACACCTTC. Protein sequence: CSVEDLTRVANYGYTF.

The V call is TRBV29-1, the J call TRBJ2-7, with a weak D call TRBD2 (5 bases). CDR1 and CDR2 from the germline V gene are SQVTM and ANQGSEA. Trimming removed 6 bases at V and 2 bases at J, with 8 bases between. The CDR3 covers 11 residues. The CDR3 DNA reads as TGCAGCGTCGGACTGGCCTACGAGCAGTACTTC. This codes for CSVGLAYEQYF.

The J gene is TRBJ2-7, the V gene TRBV7-2; TRBD1 matches at 8 bases. The CDR3 is 14 amino acids. The trim removed 7 bases at V and 6 bases at J, leaving 11 bases unmatched. The germline V gene encodes CDR1 SGHTA and CDR2 FQGNSA. Here the CDR3 reads CASNTQGASIEQYF. CDR3 nucleotides: TGTGCCAGCAACACCCAGGGGGCATCCATCGAGCAGTACTTC.

The chain couples TRBV5-8 to TRBJ2-7; TRBD1 matches at 7 bases. V gave up 2 bases and J gave up 3 bases; unmatched junction bases: 8. The CDR3 is 15 amino acids. Looked up from germline, CDR1 is SGHTS and CDR2 is YDEGEE. The CDR3 DNA reads as TGTGCCAGCAGCTTAAGACAGGGTTCGGGCTACGAGCAGTACTTC. Translated: CASSLRQGSGYEQYF.

This chain connects TRBV28 to TRBJ2-5; 8 positions agree with TRBD2. Per the germline V gene, CDR1 is MDHEN and CDR2 is SYDVKM. V trimming: 3 bases; J trimming: 5 bases; junction bases outside the gene matches: 11. The CDR3 is made up of 16 amino acids. DNA of the CDR3: TGTGCCAGCAGTTTTAGGCTAGCGGGCTTGGAGGAGACCCAGTACTTC. Its translation is CASSFRLAGLEETQYF.

Details on this clone: The sample has other DNA sequences that encode this CDR3 too. The V and J genes are TRBV7-9 and TRBJ1-1; no definite D call. From germline, CDR1 is SEHNR and CDR2 FQNEAQ (reference sequence). Between the trimmed V and J ends, which lost 0 bases and 1 base, there was a span of 9 bases. There are 15 residues in the CDR3. The CDR3 protein is CASSLARAGNTEAFF. In nucleotides, the CDR3 is TGTGCCAGCAGCTTAGCGCGCGCGGGGAACACTGAAGCTTTCTTT.

The genes are TRBV15 and TRBJ2-7; 8 bases are a match to TRBD2. The junction had 14 bases not matched to a gene; V was cut back by 0 bases and J by 4 bases. CDR1 and CDR2 from the germline V gene are LNHNV and YYDKDF (reference sequence). This CDR3 region has 18 residues. As DNA, the CDR3 is TGTGCCACCAGCAGAGACGGGCAGGGACTAGATGCCGTGTACGAGCAGTACTTC. Translating it yields CATSRDGQGLDAVYEQYF.

The chain couples TRBV10-3 to TRBJ1-1; D not certain. Trimming cost V 3 bases and J 5 bases, with 10 bases left between them. The CDR3 runs to 13 residues. Germline-derived CDR1 and CDR2 are ENHRY and SYGVKD. CDR3 coding DNA: TGTGCCATCAGTGACAGCGGGAAAACTGAAGCTTTCTTT. Protein: CAISDSGKTEAFF.

The chain joins TRBV5-1 to TRBJ2-2; 15 positions match TRBD2. V trimming: 4 bases; J trimming: 1 base; junction bases outside the gene matches: 5. CDR3 length equals 18 residues. Germline V lookup: CDR1 SGHRS, CDR2 YFSETQ. The CDR3 is CASSKGLAGGWNTGELFF. CDR3 bases: TGCGCCAGCAGCAAGGGACTAGCGGGGGGCTGGAACACCGGGGAGCTGTTTTTT.

V is TRBV10-3 and J is TRBJ1-3; the D is unclear. The CDR3 consists of 15 residues. Trimming cost V 3 bases and J 2 bases, with 11 bases left between them. Germline CDR1 ENHRY, CDR2 SYGVKD. Here the CDR3 reads CAISDSIQTGNTIYF. The CDR3, as DNA: TGTGCCATCAGTGATAGCATCCAAACTGGAAACACCATATATTTT.

V is TRBV4-3 and J is TRBJ1-1; D possibly corresponds to TRBD1 (6 bases). Trimming left V 3 bases short and J 1 base short, with 15 bases between. The CDR3 runs to 16 residues. CDR1 LGHNA and CDR2 YSLEER come from the germline V gene. The CDR3 DNA is TGCGCCAGCAGCCACCGAACCAGGGGACCGAACACTGAAGCTTTCTTT. Its translation is CASSHRTRGPNTEAFF.

This clone was observed once. The chain employs TRBV30 and TRBJ2-7; D is perhaps TRBD1 (5 bases). Trimming took off 4 bases at V and 7 bases at J, with 14 bases between the two ends. Germline V gene lookup returns CDR1 GTSNPN and CDR2 SVGIG (reference sequence). This CDR3 contains 12 residues. CDR3 bases: TGTGCCTGGACATGGCAGGGTGGAGAGCAGTACTTC. It translates to CAWTWQGGEQYF.

On this clone itself: Other DNA sequences from this sample encode an identical CDR3 as well. The chain has TRBV5-1 and TRBJ2-5, with D uncertain. The CDR3 has 15 amino acids. Germline loops: CDR1 SGHRS, CDR2 YFSETQ. The V gene lost 0 bases and the J gene lost 2 bases, with 11 bases spanning the gap. The CDR3 loop is CASSLVAAPQETQYF. As DNA, the CDR3 is TGCGCCAGCAGCTTGGTCGCGGCCCCACAAGAGACCCAGTACTTC.

The chain carries TRBV7-2 and TRBJ2-1; perhaps TRBD2 as D (6 bases). Trimming stripped 0 bases from V and 4 bases from J, with 10 bases between. CDR1 is SGHTA and CDR2 is FQGNSA in the germline V gene. CDR3 size: 15 residues. The CDR3 region is CASSLALGLYNEQFF. DNA for the CDR3: TGTGCCAGCAGCTTAGCGCTAGGACTATACAATGAGCAGTTCTTC.

Notes on this clone: One junction end disagrees with the germline gene, perhaps due to a read error. J is TRBJ1-4 and V is TRBV5-8; no clear D gene. Germline loops: CDR1 SGHTS, CDR2 YDEGEE. This CDR3 has 14 residues. CDR3 loop: CASSSYTGNGKLFF. In DNA form, the CDR3 reads TGTGCCAGCAGCTCCTACACGGGGAATGGAAAACTGTTTTTT.

This chain joins TRBV19 and TRBJ2-7; 11 nucleotides align to TRBD2. The CDR3 contains 19 residues. The V gene's germline CDR1 is LNHDA and CDR2 SQIVND (reference sequence). The V and J ends lost 3 bases and 3 bases, in that order; junction bases with no gene match: 16. CDR3 loop: CASSISLAGDQKDHYEQYF. The CDR3 DNA follows: TGTGCCAGTAGTATCTCACTAGCGGGAGATCAAAAGGACCACTACGAGCAGTACTTC.

V usage is TRBV7-9 and J usage is TRBJ2-1; the match to TRBD2 covers 10 bases. CDR3 length: 17 residues. The V gene end was trimmed by 5 bases and the J gene end by 4 bases; junction bases not matched to a gene: 11. From germline, CDR1 is SEHNR and CDR2 FQNEAQ (reference sequence). The CDR3 DNA follows: TGTGCCAGCAGCGGAGGGGCCCTAGCGGGAGTGTACAATGAGCAGTTCTTC. The encoded protein is CASSGGALAGVYNEQFF.

This chain links TRBV6-1 with TRBJ2-1; 7 bases align to TRBD1. Trimming took 0 bases from V and 8 from J; bases not matched to a gene: 4. This CDR3 comprises 14 residues. Germline-derived CDR1 and CDR2 are MNHNS and SASEGT. The DNA of the CDR3 is TGTGCCAGCAGTGAAGCGCGAAGGGGGCATGAGCAGTTCTTC. Residues: CASSEARRGHEQFF.

V usage is TRBV18 and J usage is TRBJ2-1; 8 bases map to TRBD1. The germline V gene has CDR1 KGHSH and CDR2 LQKENI. The length of the CDR3 is 15 residues. Germline trimming cut 5 bases from V and 9 bases from J; bases unmatched to any gene: 12. CDR3 in DNA: TGTGCCAGCTCATTCGCAGGGGGCGTTAGTAGTGAGCAGTTCTTC. Protein product: CASSFAGGVSSEQFF.

As concerns this clone: Other DNA sequences in the sample encode the same CDR3. The chain has TRBV9 and TRBJ1-5, with TRBD1 as a possible D gene (5 bases). There are 13 residues in the CDR3. CDR1 and CDR2 from the germline V gene are SGDLS and YYNGEE. V was trimmed by 0 bases and J by 7 bases, leaving 8 bases between them. The CDR3 DNA follows: TGTGCCAGCAGCGTAGCGGGGGGACAGCCCCAGCATTTT. It encodes CASSVAGGQPQHF.

The chain joins TRBV9 to TRBJ2-3; 12 bases agree with TRBD1. In germline, CDR1 is SGDLS, CDR2 YYNGEE. Unmatched junction bases numbered 3, after V lost 0 bases and J lost 7 bases. The CDR3 has 15 amino acids. The CDR3 sequence is CASSVAGQGAYTQYF. The CDR3 bases are TGTGCCAGCAGCGTAGCGGGACAGGGGGCGTATACGCAGTATTTT.

The chain carries TRBV2 and TRBJ1-4, with TRBD1 matching 9 bases. CDR1 and CDR2 from the germline V gene are SNHLY and FYNNEI. CDR3 length equals 14 residues. Unmatched junction bases numbered 2, after V lost 6 bases and J lost 3 bases. This CDR3 reads CASRGTGPNEKLFF. DNA of the CDR3: TGTGCCAGCAGGGGGACAGGGCCTAATGAAAAACTGTTTTTT.

V and J are TRBV11-3 and TRBJ2-3; a possible D gene is TRBD2 (6 bases). The CDR3 is 14 residues long. V gave up 1 base and J gave up 2 bases, with 7 bases separating them. Per germline, CDR1 SGHNT and CDR2 YENEEA. The DNA of the CDR3 is TGTGCCAGCAGCTTAGGCGGGGACACAGATACGCAGTATTTT. It codes for CASSLGGDTDTQYF. Full variable domain (outside the CDR3, taken from reference TRBV11-3 and TRBJ2-3): EAGVVQSPRYKIIEKKQPVAFWCNPISGHNTLYWYLQNLGQGPELLIRYENEEAVDDSQLPKDRFSAERLKGVDSTLKIQPAELGDSAVYLCASSLGGDTDTQYFGPGTRLTVL.

In DNA, the CDR3 is TGTGCCAGCAGAGGGAGCGGGGGGAACACCGTCGCTGAAGCTTTCTTT. This encodes CASRGSGGNTVAEAFF. The chain has TRBV7-2 and TRBJ1-1; possibly TRBD1 for D (5 bases). Trimming took off 6 bases at V and 6 bases at J, with 23 bases between the two ends. The CDR3 spans 16 residues. Germline V gives CDR1 SGHTA, CDR2 FQGNSA.

This clone was seen only once. The chain recombines TRBV7-2 with TRBJ2-7; TRBD2 matches at 7 bases. Germline loops: CDR1 SGHTA, CDR2 FQGNSA. This CDR3 is 13 amino acids long. J gave up 7 bases and V 2 bases, and 5 bases lay outside the gene matches. The CDR3 DNA follows: TGTGCCAGCAGCTTATCGTGGGAGGGAGAGCAGTACTTC. It specifies CASSLSWEGEQYF.